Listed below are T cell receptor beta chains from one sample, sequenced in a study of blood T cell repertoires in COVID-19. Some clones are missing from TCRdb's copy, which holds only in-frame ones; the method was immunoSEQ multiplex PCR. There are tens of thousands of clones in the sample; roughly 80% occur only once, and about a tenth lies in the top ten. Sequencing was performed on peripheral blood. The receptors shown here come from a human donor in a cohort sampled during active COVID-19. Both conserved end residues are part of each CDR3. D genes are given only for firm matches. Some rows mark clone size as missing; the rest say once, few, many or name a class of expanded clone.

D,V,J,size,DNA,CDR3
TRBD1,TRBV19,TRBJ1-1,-,TGTGCCAGTAGTCAGGGTACAGGGGGTTCAATGAACACTGAAGCTTTCTTT,CASSQGTGGSMNTEAFF
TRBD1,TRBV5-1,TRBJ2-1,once,TGCGCCAGCAGTAGTGGACAGGGGGTCTACAATGAGCAGTTCTTC,CASSSGQGVYNEQFF
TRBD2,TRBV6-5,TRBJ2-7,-,TGTGCCAGCAGGACTAGCGGGGTCTCCTACGAGCAGTACTTC,CASRTSGVSYEQYF
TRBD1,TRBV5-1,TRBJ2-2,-,TGCGCCAGCAGCTTGGCCCAAACAGGGGGGACCGGGGAGCTGTTTTTT,CASSLAQTGGTGELFF
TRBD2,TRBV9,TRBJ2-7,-,TGTGCCAGCAGCGTAGGCGGGACTAGCTCCTACGAGCAGTACTTC,CASSVGGTSSYEQYF
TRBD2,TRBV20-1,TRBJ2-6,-,TGCAGTGCTAGTACCGGGACTAGCTACTCTGGGGCCAACGTCCTGACTTTC,CSASTGTSYSGANVLTF
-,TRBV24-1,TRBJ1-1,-,TGTGCCACCAGTGACCGCAGTTCGAATGAAGCTTTCTTT,CATSDRSSNEAFF
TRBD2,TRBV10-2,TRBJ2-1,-,TGCGCCAGCTCCGGTCTAGCGGGGACGTCCTACAATGAGCAGTTCTTC,CASSGLAGTSYNEQFF
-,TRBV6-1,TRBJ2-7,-,TGTGCCAGCAGTGAACACAGGTACGAGCAGTACTTC,CASSEHRYEQYF
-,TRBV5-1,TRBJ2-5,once,TGCGCCAGCAGCCCTACTAAGGCCTACCAAGAGACCCAGTACTTC,CASSPTKAYQETQYF